Shown below are 13 T cell receptor beta chains from a single sample sequenced in a study of blood T cell repertoires in COVID-19. Assay: immunoSEQ multiplex PCR; the TCRdb copy retains only in-frame clones and omits some. The sample shows approximately 470,000 clones, about nine tenths of them seen only once. What was sequenced was PBMCs or T cells enriched from blood (not recorded which). These receptors were obtained from a woman in her late teens or twenties who had recovered from COVID-19.

The V and J genes are TRBV2 and TRBJ1-1; D may be TRBD1 (5 bases). V was shortened by 3 bases and J by 7 bases, with 12 bases between the two germline ends. The CDR3 covers 13 residues. In germline, CDR1 is SNHLY, CDR2 FYNNEI. Written as DNA, the CDR3 is TGTGCCAGCAGTGATAGGGGCGGTATTGAAGCTTTCTTT. It is translated as CASSDRGGIEAFF.

This clone was picked up a small number of times. This chain uses TRBV11-2 with TRBJ1-2, with D possibly being TRBD1 (5 bases). Germline CDR1 reads SGHAT; CDR2 reads FQNNGV. The CDR3 length is 15 residues. V was shortened by 4 bases and J by 8 bases, with 20 bases between the two germline ends. The CDR3 DNA is TGTGCCAGCAGCTCTACCGGTGGGGTGTCAGGGGGCTACACCTTC. Its protein product is CASSSTGGVSGGYTF.

The gene calls are TRBV19 and TRBJ1-5, with a weak D call TRBD1 (5 bases). Germline CDR1 LNHDA, CDR2 SQIVND (reference sequence). Between the trimmed V and J ends, which lost 8 bases and 5 bases, there was a span of 13 bases. The CDR3 covers 13 residues. The CDR3 reads CASVQGSDQPQHF. DNA of the CDR3: TGTGCCAGTGTCCAGGGAAGCGATCAGCCCCAGCATTTT.

The chain couples TRBV4-2 to TRBJ1-2; D call uncertain. The CDR3 is 15 amino acids. Germline V gene sequence: CDR1 LGHNA, CDR2 YNFKEQ. The V and J ends lost 0 bases and 8 bases respectively, with 16 bases between them. CDR3 loop: CASSQEFAGARGYTF. Here the CDR3 DNA reads TGTGCCAGCAGCCAAGAATTTGCGGGAGCTAGGGGCTACACCTTC.

The J gene is TRBJ2-3, the V gene TRBV10-2; 9 nucleotides align to TRBD2. The germline CDR1 and CDR2 sequences are WSHSY and SAAADI. After removal of 4 bases from V and 6 bases from J, the junction contained 5 bases not matched to a gene. The CDR3 has 14 residues. DNA for the CDR3: TGCGCCAGCAGTGTATCTAGCGGGGTGGATACGCAGTATTTT. Residues: CASSVSSGVDTQYF.

The chain is built from TRBV20-1 and TRBJ1-2; TRBD1 might be the D (5 bases). The CDR3 has 11 residues. The germline V gene has CDR1 DFQATT and CDR2 SNEGSKA (reference sequence). CDR3 protein: CSHAAGDGYTF. DNA of the CDR3: TGCAGCCACGCGGCGGGGGATGGCTACACCTTC.

Comment on this clone: One base away lies a much larger clone, so this may be a sequencing read error. Other nucleotide sequences in the sample specify the same CDR3. This chain connects TRBV12-3 or TRBV12-4 to TRBJ2-7; D gene ambiguous. The V end lost 4 bases, the J end lost 1 base, and 2 bases lay between the germline ends. The CDR3 sequence is 11 residues long. This CDR3 is CASSSSYEQYF. The CDR3 DNA follows: TGTGCCAGCAGTTCTTCCTACGAGCAGTACTTC.

The rearrangement joins TRBV2 to TRBJ2-7; the D gene is possibly TRBD1 (5 bases). Germline V lookup: CDR1 SNHLY, CDR2 FYNNEI. The CDR3 has 12 amino acids. Deletions cut 2 bases from V and 6 bases from J, with 8 bases between. CDR3 nucleotides: TGTGCCAGCAGTGAAACCAGGGCCGAGCAGTACTTC. Protein sequence: CASSETRAEQYF.

The V call is TRBV2, the J call TRBJ2-7, with a weak D call TRBD1 (5 bases). V gave up 6 bases and J gave up 2 bases, with 17 bases separating them. CDR1 is SNHLY, CDR2 FYNNEI, per germline. This CDR3 contains 15 residues. The CDR3 bases are TGTGCCAGCAGGGGGTTAAGGGGCAGAGCCTACGAGCAGTACTTC. This sequence encodes CASRGLRGRAYEQYF. Using reference TRBV2 and TRBJ2-7 for the parts outside the CDR3, the full variable domain is EPEVTQTPSHQVTQMGQEVILRCVPISNHLYFYWYRQILGQKVEFLVSFYNNEISEKSEIFDDQFSVERPDGSNFTLKIRSTKLEDSAMYFCASRGLRGRAYEQYFGPGTRLTVT.

Regarding this clone: Other nucleotide sequences in the sample specify the same CDR3. The gene calls are TRBV30 and TRBJ1-5; D is uncertain. Trimming removed 1 base at V and 4 bases at J, with 8 bases between. Germline V gene data show CDR1 as GTSNPN and CDR2 as SVGIG (reference sequence). This CDR3 spans 13 amino acids. The CDR3 DNA is TGTGCCTGGAGTGGGGGAGGGAATCAGCCCCAGCATTTT. Protein: CAWSGGGNQPQHF.

J is TRBJ1-4 and V is TRBV18, with 8 positions matching TRBD1. This CDR3 has 14 amino acids. CDR1 KGHSH and CDR2 LQKENI come from the germline V gene. With 5 bases clipped from V and 8 bases from J, the junction kept 7 bases outside the gene matches. CDR3 sequence (DNA): TGTGCCAGCTCAGCCCAGGGGGCTGGCGAAAAACTGTTTTTT. Translating it yields CASSAQGAGEKLFF.

This chain links TRBV6-5 with TRBJ1-2; the D is unclear. Germline CDR1 MNHEY, CDR2 SVGAGI. The CDR3 has 15 residues. Trimming took off 6 bases at V and 0 bases at J, with 14 bases between the two ends. CDR3 region: CASSPPGRANYGYTF. The DNA for the CDR3 is TGTGCCAGCAGCCCCCCTGGGAGAGCTAACTATGGCTACACCTTC.

In this sample, this clone turned up a few times. This chain links TRBV19 with TRBJ2-7; D is unresolved. The V end lost 2 bases, the J end lost 6 bases, and 17 bases lay between the germline ends. Per germline, CDR1 LNHDA and CDR2 SQIVND (reference sequence). The CDR3 runs 15 residues. This CDR3 is CASSIQAAGWAEQYF. In nucleotides, the CDR3 is TGTGCCAGTAGTATACAGGCCGCTGGTTGGGCCGAGCAGTACTTC.